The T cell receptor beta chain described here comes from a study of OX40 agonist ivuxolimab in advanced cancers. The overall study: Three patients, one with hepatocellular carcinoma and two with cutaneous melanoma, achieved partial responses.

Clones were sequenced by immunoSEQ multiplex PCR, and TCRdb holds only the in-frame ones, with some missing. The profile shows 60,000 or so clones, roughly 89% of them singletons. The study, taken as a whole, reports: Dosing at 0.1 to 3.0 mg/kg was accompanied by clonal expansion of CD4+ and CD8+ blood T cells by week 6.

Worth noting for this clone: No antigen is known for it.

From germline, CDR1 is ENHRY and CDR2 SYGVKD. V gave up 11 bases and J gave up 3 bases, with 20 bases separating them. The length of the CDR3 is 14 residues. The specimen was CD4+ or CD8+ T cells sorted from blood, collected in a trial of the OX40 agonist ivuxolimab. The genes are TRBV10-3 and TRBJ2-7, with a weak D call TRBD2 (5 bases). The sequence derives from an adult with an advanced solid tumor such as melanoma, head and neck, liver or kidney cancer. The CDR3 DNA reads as TGTGCCCCCAAAGGTCTTAGCGACTTCTACGAGCAGTACTTC. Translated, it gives CAPKGLSDFYEQYF.